This TCR beta chain was identified during a study of molecular identifiers for immune sequencing clone quantification. Study results and limitations: Barcode collisions between identical TCR molecules could shrink estimates of highly expanded clone sizes. Over 99% of effector molecules, yet under 1% of naive-cell molecules, were held by clones above 20 RNA copies.

Using its own MiXCR run on the PCR reads, TCRdb lists one record per CDR3 protein. Of just under 650,000 distinct CDR3 sequences listed, nearly 20% are singletons. About this clonotype itself: Its specificity is unknown.

The CDR3 spans 17 residues. Between the trimmed V and J ends, which lost 8 bases and 4 bases, there was a span of 21 bases. Source material: naive CD8+ T cells from blood, with Jurkat cell RNA spiked in. This sample's subset: FACS-sorted CD8+CD4-CCR7+CD45RA+ naive T cells. The sequence came from a human donor in good health. Some libraries in this study had Jurkat cell RNA spiked in. V and J are TRBV23-1 and TRBJ1-6; possible D gene TRBD1, 6 bases. TRBV23-1 is noted as an ORF with a role that remains uncertain. The CDR3 DNA sequence: TGCGCCAGCCTCTTGACAGGCGATACTATATATAATTCACCCCTCCACTTT. Its protein is CASLLTGDTIYNSPLHF.